The entry below describes one TCR beta chain. The antigen remains unidentified. TCRdb reanalysed the RACE reads using MiXCR and keeps one entry per CDR3 protein. Among 250,000 or so distinct CDR3 sequences, approximately 8.6% were seen once, and the ten largest hold 2.3%. Time point here: pre-sensitization, week 0. Treatment noted: therapeutic diphenylcyclopropenone sensitization with weekly scalp DPC. Unfractionated whole blood yielded total RNA. Germline V gene lookup returns CDR1 MNHNY and CDR2 SVGAGI (reference sequence). The CDR3 is made up of 13 amino acids. V was pared by 5 bases and J by 5 bases, with 12 bases between. The data were taken from a study of human T cells and chemical hapten exposure. In the study overall: Across the whole study, which lasted around 26 weeks, patients were given diphenylcyclopropenone on the scalp once a week. Patch testing was performed with 0.01% DPC on the upper back, with reading at 6 days. Whole-study results and caveats: Expanded TCRs showed more large CDR3 clusters than pre-sensitization or healthy control sets.

The specimen was whole blood, collected in connection with sensitization to the hapten diphenylcyclopropenone (DPC). The genes are TRBV6-6 and TRBJ1-2; no firm D call. The sequence derives from a middle-aged woman with alopecia areata. Some clones in this sample may be carry-over from other donors' samples. CDR3 sequence reads: CASSLGRVYGYTF. CDR3 in DNA: TGTGCCAGCAGTCTAGGACGGGTTTATGGCTACACCTTC.